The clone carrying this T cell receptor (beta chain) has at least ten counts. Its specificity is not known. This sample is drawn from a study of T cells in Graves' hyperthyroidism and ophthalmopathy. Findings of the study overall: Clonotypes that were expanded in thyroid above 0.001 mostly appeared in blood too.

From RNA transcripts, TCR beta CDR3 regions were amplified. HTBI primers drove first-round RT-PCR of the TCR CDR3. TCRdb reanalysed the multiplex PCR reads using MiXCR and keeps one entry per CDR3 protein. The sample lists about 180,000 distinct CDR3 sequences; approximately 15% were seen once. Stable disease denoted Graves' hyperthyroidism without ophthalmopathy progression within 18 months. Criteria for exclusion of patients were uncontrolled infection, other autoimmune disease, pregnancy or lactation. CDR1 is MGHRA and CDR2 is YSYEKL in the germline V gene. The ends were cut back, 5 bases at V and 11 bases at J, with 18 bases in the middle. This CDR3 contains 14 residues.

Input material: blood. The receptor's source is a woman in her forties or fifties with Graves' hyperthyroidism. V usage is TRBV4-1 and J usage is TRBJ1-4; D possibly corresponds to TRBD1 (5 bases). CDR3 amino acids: CASSLGDRVRKLFF. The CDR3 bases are TGCGCCAGCAGCTTAGGGGATCGGGTTAGGAAACTGTTTTTT.